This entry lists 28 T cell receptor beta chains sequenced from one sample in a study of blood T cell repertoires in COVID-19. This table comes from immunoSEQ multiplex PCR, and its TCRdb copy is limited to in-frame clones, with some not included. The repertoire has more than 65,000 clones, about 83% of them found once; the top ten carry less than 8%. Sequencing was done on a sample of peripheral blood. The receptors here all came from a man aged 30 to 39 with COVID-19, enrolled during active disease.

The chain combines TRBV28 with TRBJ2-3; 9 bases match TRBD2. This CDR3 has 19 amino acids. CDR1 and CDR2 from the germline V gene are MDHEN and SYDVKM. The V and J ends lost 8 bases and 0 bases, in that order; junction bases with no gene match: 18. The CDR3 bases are TGTGCCAGCCAGGCCCTTCTAGCGGGAAAAGGGGGGAGCACAGATACGCAGTATTTT. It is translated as CASQALLAGKGGSTDTQYF.

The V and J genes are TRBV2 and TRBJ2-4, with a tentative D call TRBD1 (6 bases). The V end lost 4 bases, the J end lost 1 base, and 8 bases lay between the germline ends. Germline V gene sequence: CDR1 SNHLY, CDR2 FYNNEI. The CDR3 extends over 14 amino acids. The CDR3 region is CASSGQGAKNIQYF. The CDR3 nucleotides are TGTGCCAGCAGTGGGCAGGGGGCCAAAAACATTCAGTACTTC.

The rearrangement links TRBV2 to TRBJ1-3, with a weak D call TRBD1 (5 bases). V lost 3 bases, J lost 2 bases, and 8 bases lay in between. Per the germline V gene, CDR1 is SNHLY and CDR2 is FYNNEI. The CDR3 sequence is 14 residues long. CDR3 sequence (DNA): TGTGCCAGCAGTGAGGGGGGGGCTGGAAACACCATATATTTT. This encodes CASSEGGAGNTIYF.

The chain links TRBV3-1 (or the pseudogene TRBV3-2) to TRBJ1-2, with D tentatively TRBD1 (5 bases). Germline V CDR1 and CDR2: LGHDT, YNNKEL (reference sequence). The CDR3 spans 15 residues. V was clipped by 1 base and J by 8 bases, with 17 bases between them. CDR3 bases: TGTGCCAGCAGCCAAGGTCCAAGGGGCGCACAGGGCTACACCTTC. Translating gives CASSQGPRGAQGYTF.

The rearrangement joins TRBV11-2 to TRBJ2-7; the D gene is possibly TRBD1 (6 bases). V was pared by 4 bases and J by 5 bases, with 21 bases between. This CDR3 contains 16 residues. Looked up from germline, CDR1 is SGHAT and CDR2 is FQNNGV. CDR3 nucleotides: TGTGCCAGCAGCTCACAGGGCAGGGGCTTAATCCACGAGCAGTACTTC. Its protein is CASSSQGRGLIHEQYF.

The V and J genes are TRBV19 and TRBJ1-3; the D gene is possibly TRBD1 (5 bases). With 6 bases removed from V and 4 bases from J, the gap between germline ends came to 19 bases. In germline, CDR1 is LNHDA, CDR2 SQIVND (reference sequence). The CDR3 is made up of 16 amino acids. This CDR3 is CASSWGDDSGGNTIYF. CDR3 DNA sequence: TGTGCCAGTAGCTGGGGGGACGATAGCGGCGGAAACACCATATATTTT.

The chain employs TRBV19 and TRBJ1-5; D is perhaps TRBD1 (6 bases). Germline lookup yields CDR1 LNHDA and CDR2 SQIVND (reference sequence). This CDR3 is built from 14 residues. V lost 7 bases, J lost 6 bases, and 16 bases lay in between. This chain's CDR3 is CASTEDSGGQPQHF. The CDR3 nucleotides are TGTGCCAGTACCGAGGACAGCGGGGGTCAGCCCCAGCATTTT.

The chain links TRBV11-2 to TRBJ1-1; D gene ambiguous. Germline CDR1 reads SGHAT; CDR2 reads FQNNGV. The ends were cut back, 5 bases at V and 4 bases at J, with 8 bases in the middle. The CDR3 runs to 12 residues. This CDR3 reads CASSHGVTEAFF. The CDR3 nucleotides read TGTGCCAGCAGCCACGGGGTCACTGAAGCTTTCTTT.

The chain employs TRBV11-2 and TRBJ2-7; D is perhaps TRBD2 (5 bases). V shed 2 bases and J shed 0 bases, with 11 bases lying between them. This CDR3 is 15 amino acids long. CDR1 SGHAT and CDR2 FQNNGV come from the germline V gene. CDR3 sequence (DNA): TGTGCCAGCAGCTTAACAGCGGCGCTCTCCTACGAGCAGTACTTC. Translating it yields CASSLTAALSYEQYF.

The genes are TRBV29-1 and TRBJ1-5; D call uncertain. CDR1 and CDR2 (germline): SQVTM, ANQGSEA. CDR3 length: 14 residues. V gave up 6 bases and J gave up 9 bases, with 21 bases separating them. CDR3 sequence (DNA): TGCAGCGTCCGTTTTGCGGGATCGGAAGGGCCCCAGCATTTT. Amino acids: CSVRFAGSEGPQHF. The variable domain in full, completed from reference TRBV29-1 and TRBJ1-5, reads SAVISQKPSRDICQRGTSLTIQCQVDSQVTMMFWYRQQPGQSLTLIATANQGSEATYESGFVIDKFPISRPNLTFSTLTVSNMSPEDSSIYLCSVRFAGSEGPQHFGDGTRLSIL.

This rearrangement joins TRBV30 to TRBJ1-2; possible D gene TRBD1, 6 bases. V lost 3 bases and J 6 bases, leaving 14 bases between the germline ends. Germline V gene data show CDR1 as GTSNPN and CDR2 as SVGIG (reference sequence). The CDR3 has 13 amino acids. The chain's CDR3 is CAWSVIQGHGYTF. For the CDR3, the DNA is TGTGCCTGGAGCGTGATACAGGGACATGGCTACACCTTC.

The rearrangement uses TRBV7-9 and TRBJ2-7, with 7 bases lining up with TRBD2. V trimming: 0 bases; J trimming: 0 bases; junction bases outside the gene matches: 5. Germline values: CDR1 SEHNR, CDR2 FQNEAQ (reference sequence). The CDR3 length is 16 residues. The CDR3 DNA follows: TGTGCCAGCAGCTTAGCCGGGGGGACTACCTCCTACGAGCAGTACTTC. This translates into CASSLAGGTTSYEQYF.

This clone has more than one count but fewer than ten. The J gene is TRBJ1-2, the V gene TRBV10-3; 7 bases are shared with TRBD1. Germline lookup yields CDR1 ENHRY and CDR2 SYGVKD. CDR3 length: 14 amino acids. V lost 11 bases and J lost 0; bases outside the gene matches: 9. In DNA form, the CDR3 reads TGTGCCGCCACCGACAGGGAGCCTAACTATGGCTACACCTTC. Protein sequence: CAATDREPNYGYTF.

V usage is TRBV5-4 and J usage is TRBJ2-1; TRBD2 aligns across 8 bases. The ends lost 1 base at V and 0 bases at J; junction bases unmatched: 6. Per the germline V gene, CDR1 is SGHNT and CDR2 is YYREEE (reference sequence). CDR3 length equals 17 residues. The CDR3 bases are TGTGCCAGCAGCTTGTCGACTAGCGCGAGCTCCTACAATGAGCAGTTCTTC. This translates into CASSLSTSASSYNEQFF.

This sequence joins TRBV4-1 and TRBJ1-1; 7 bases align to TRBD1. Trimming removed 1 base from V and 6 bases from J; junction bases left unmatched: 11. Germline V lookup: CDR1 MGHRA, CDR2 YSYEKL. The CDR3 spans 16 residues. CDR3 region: CASSQGAQGQGAEAFF. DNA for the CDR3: TGCGCCAGCAGCCAAGGGGCTCAGGGGCAGGGGGCTGAAGCTTTCTTT.

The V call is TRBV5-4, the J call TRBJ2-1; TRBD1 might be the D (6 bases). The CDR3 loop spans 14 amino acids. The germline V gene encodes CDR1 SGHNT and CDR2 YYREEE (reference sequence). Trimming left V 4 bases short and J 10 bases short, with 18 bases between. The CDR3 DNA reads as TGTGCCAGCAGCAGGGACACAACAAACGGGGAGCAGTTCTTC. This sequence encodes CASSRDTTNGEQFF.

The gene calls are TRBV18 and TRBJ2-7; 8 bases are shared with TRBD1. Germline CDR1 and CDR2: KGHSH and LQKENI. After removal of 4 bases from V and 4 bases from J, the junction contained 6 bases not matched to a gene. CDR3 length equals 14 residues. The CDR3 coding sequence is TGTGCCAGCTCACGCGGGACAGGCCATTACGAGCAGTACTTC. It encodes CASSRGTGHYEQYF.

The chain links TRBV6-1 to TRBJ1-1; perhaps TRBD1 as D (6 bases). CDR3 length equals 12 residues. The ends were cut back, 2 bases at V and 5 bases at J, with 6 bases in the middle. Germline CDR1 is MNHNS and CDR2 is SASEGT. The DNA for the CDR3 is TGTGCCAGCAGTGAACAGGGGACTGAAGCTTTCTTT. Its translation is CASSEQGTEAFF.

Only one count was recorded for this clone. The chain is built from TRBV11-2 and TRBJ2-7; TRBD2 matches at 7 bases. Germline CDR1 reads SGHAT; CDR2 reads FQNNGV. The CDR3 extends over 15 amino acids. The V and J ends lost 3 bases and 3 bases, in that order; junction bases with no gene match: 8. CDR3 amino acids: CASSFMRESFYEQYF. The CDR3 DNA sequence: TGTGCCAGCAGCTTCATGCGGGAGTCGTTCTACGAGCAGTACTTC.

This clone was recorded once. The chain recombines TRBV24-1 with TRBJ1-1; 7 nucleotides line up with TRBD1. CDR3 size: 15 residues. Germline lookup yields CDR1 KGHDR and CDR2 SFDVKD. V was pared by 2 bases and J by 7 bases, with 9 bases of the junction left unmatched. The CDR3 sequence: CATSDSGTDYNEAFF. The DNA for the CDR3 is TGTGCCACCAGTGATTCCGGGACAGACTATAATGAAGCTTTCTTT.

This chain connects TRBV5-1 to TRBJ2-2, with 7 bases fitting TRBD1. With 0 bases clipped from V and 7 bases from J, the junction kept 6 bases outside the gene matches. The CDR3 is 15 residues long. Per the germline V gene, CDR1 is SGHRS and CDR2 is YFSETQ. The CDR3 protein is CASSLVRGPSGELFF. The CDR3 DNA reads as TGCGCCAGCAGCTTGGTTAGGGGGCCCAGCGGGGAGCTGTTTTTT.

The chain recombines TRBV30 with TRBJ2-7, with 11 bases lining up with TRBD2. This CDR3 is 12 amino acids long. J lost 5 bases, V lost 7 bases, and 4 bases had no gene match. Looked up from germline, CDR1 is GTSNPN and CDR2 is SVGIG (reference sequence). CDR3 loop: CALLAGVDEQYF. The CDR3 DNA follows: TGTGCCTTACTAGCGGGAGTCGACGAGCAGTACTTC.

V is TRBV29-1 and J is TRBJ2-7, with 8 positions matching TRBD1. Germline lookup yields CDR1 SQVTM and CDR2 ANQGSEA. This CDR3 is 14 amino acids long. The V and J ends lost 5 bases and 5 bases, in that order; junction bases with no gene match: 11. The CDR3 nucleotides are TGCAGCGTTCACGGGCCAGGGGGCGTGGACGAGCAGTACTTC. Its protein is CSVHGPGGVDEQYF.

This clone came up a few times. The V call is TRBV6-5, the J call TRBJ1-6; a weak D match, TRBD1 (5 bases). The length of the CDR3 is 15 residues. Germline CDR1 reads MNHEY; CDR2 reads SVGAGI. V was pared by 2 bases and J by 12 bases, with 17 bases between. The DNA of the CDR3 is TGTGCCAGCAGTTACCAGCCCAGGCTAACAGGACCCCTCCACTTT. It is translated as CASSYQPRLTGPLHF.

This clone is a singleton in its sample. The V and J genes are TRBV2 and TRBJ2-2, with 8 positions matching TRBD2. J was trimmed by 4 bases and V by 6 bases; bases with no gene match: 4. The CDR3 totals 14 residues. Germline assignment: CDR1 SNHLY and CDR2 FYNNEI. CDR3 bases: TGTGCCAGCAGGGCGGGAGGCATCACCGGGGAGCTGTTTTTT. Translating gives CASRAGGITGELFF.

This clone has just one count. The CDR3, as DNA: TGTGCCAGCAGTGCCCAGTCCCAGGCCGTTACAGGGCGCAATCAGCCCCAGCATTTT. It specifies CASSAQSQAVTGRNQPQHF. This chain links TRBV6-1 with TRBJ1-5, with D perhaps matching TRBD1 (6 bases). The CDR3 extends over 19 amino acids. Trimming stripped 4 bases from V and 2 bases from J, with 24 bases between. Germline assignment: CDR1 MNHNS and CDR2 SASEGT.

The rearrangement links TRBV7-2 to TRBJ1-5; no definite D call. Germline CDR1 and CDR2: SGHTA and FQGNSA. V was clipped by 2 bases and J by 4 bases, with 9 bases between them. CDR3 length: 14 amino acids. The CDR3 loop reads CASSLNRLNQPQHF. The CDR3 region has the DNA TGTGCCAGCAGCTTAAACAGATTAAATCAGCCCCAGCATTTT. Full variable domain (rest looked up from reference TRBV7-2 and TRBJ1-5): GAGVSQSPSNKVTEKGKDVELRCDPISGHTALYWYRQSLGQGLEFLIYFQGNSAPDKSGLPSDRFSAERTGGSVSTLTIQRTQQEDSAVYLCASSLNRLNQPQHFGDGTRLSIL.

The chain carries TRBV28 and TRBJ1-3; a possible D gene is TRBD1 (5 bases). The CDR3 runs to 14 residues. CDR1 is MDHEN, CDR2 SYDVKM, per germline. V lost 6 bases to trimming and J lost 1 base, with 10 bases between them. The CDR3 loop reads CASSTTASGNTIYF. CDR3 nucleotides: TGTGCCAGCAGCACGACAGCGTCTGGAAACACCATATATTTT.